The present entry profiles one T cell receptor (beta chain) with its context. Its antigen remains unknown. TCRdb called the 5' RACE reads again in MiXCR, with one record for every CDR3 protein. The repertoire holds fewer than 550,000 distinct CDR3 sequences, more than 13% seen once, with 0.95% to 1% in the top ten. Germline lookup yields CDR1 LNHDA and CDR2 SQIVND (reference sequence). The length of the CDR3 is 17 residues. The V end was cut by 3 bases, the J end by 0 bases, with 16 bases between. The data were obtained in a study of identical twins. The study, taken as a whole, reports: Conclusions leaned on cross-sectional statistical analysis and did not track the same donors over time. Cord blood beta clonotypes that were abundant carried fewer insertions, and memory repertoires showed no such trend. Invariant MAIT and iNKT cells could partly confound zero-insertion analyses.

These data also formed part of another study, on yellow fever vaccine responses in identical twins.

The sequencing sample was made of CD4+ T cells sorted from blood. The source is a woman aged 18-30 years in good health. J is TRBJ2-3 and V is TRBV19; D perhaps matches TRBD2 (6 bases). The CDR3 protein is CASSIGTSGLSTDTQYF. In nucleotides, the CDR3 is TGTGCCAGTAGTATCGGTACGAGCGGGCTTAGCACAGATACGCAGTATTTT.